A selection of T cell receptor beta chains follows, all from one sample in a study of cytomegalovirus exposure and HLA in healthy donors. Clones were read by immunoSEQ multiplex PCR, and TCRdb kept only the in-frame ones, dropping some. Found here are about 170,000 clones, over 60% of them singletons; the top ten hold roughly 1.6%. Material: PBMCs. The receptors were gathered from a girl under 18 in good health and CMV-seronegative. CDR3s include the opening cysteine and the closing phenylalanine or tryptophan. D genes are given only for firm matches. The size field is filled for only some rows; it gives once, few, many or a size class.

clone_size j_call v_call d_call cdr3_aa cdr3_nt
NA TRBJ2-6 TRBV29-1 NA CSVARRGSGANVLTF TGCAGCGTTGCTCGGCGGGGCTCTGGGGCCAACGTCCTGACTTTC
NA TRBJ1-1 TRBV4-1 TRBD1 CASTVDRSNTEAFF TGCGCCAGCACCGTGGACAGGTCGAACACTGAAGCTTTCTTT
NA TRBJ1-5 TRBV6-6 TRBD1 CASSPLGDRGQPQHF TGTGCCAGCAGCCCACTGGGGGACAGGGGTCAGCCCCAGCATTTT
NA TRBJ1-1 TRBV5-6 NA CASSRGGNTEAFF TGTGCCAGCAGCAGGGGGGGGAACACTGAAGCTTTCTTT
NA TRBJ1-5 TRBV18 NA CASSRRDSNQPQHF TGTGCCAGCTCACGCAGGGATAGCAATCAGCCCCAGCATTTT
NA TRBJ2-5 TRBV10-3 TRBD2 CAIRDLSGGGETQYF TGTGCCATCAGGGACCTTAGCGGGGGAGGTGAGACCCAGTACTTC
NA TRBJ2-1 TRBV5-6 NA CASSPPVDENEQFF TGTGCCAGCAGCCCCCCCGTTGATGAGAATGAGCAGTTCTTC
NA TRBJ1-5 TRBV2 TRBD1 CASGGQGARSNQPQHF TGTGCCAGCGGAGGTCAGGGGGCGCGTAGCAATCAGCCCCAGCATTTT
NA TRBJ1-1 TRBV5-1 NA CASSLVQVGTGPGNTEAFF TGCGCCAGCAGCTTGGTCCAGGTTGGCACCGGTCCCGGGAACACTGAAGCTTTCTTT
NA TRBJ2-1 TRBV29-1 TRBD2 CSVETTSGSSYNEQFF TGCAGCGTTGAAACGACTAGCGGGAGCTCCTACAATGAGCAGTTCTTC
NA TRBJ2-3 TRBV11-2 NA CASSLVAGSATNTQYF TGTGCCAGCAGCTTAGTGGCGGGCTCAGCCACCAATACGCAGTATTTT
NA TRBJ1-5 TRBV15 NA CATSSPGADLGYSNQPQHF TGTGCCACCAGCTCACCTGGGGCTGATTTGGGTTATAGCAATCAGCCCCAGCATTTT
few TRBJ1-4 TRBV4-1 TRBD1 CASSQDPGTANEKLFF TGCGCCAGCAGCCAAGATCCCGGGACAGCAAATGAAAAACTGTTTTTT
few TRBJ1-1 TRBV2 NA CASSEVRLPNTEAFF TGTGCCAGCAGTGAAGTGCGACTACCGAACACTGAAGCTTTCTTT
NA TRBJ1-6 TRBV18 TRBD1 CASSAGTGGWDSPLHF TGTGCCAGCTCAGCCGGGACAGGGGGTTGGGATTCACCCCTCCACTTT
NA TRBJ1-1 TRBV9 NA CASSPGGGDNTEAFF TGTGCCAGCAGCCCCGGGGGGGGCGATAACACTGAAGCTTTCTTT
NA TRBJ1-2 TRBV4-1 NA CASSQESGGYGYTF TGCGCCAGCAGCCAAGAATCGGGGGGCTATGGCTACACCTTC
once TRBJ1-1 TRBV7-5 NA CARSPPRNTEAFF TGTGCCAGAAGCCCCCCTAGGAACACTGAAGCTTTCTTT
NA TRBJ2-3 TRBV13 TRBD2 CASSLPIAGGRDTQYF TGTGCCAGCAGCTTGCCGATTGCGGGGGGGAGAGATACGCAGTATTTT
NA TRBJ1-6 TRBV7-9 NA CASSPGRGSSPLHF TGTGCCAGCAGTCCAGGCAGGGGTAGCTCACCCCTCCACTTT
once TRBJ2-7 TRBV9 TRBD1 CASSVAGQGAREQYF TGTGCCAGCAGCGTAGCGGGACAGGGGGCGCGGGAGCAGTACTTC